What follows is one TCR beta chain and its context. Its specificity is not known. These data are taken from a study of cytomegalovirus exposure and HLA in healthy donors. The V and J ends lost 7 bases and 5 bases, in that order; junction bases with no gene match: 10. Germline assignment: CDR1 MNHNY and CDR2 SVGAGI (reference sequence). This CDR3 is built from 14 residues. The PCR made use of 60 Vbeta and 13 Jbeta primers. Assay: immunoSEQ multiplex PCR; the TCRdb copy retains only in-frame clones and omits some. The table shows about 85,000 clones, with about four fifths occurring only once. Notes on the study in general: Reportedly, TCR beta sequences accurately predicted HLA-A and HLA-B alleles in most subjects.

The clonotype comes from a man aged 50 or older in good health and CMV-seropositive. The genes are TRBV6-6 and TRBJ2-7; 8 bases fit TRBD2. The sequenced sample consisted of PBMCs. CDR3 in amino acids: CASKTGGPIDEQYF. The CDR3 nucleotides are TGTGCCAGCAAAACGGGAGGGCCGATAGACGAGCAGTACTTC.